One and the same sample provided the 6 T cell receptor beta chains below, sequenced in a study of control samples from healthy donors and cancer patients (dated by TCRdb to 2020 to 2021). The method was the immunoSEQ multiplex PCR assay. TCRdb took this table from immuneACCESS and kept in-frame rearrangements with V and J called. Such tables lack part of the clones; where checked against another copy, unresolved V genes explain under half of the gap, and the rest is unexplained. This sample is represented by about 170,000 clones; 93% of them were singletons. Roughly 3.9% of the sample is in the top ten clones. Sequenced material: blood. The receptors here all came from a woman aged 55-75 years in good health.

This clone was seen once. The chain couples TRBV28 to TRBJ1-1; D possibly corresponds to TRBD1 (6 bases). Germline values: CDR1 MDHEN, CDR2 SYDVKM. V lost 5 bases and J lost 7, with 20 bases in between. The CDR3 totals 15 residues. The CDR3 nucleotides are TGTGCCAGCAGTAACTCGACAGGATGGGGGAGTGAAGCTTTCTTT. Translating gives CASSNSTGWGSEAFF.

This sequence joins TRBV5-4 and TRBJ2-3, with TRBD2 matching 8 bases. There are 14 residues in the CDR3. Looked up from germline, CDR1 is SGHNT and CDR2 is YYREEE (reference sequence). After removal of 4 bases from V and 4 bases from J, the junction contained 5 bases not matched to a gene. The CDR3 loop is CASSGHSGADTQYF. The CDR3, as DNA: TGTGCCAGCAGCGGACATAGCGGGGCAGATACGCAGTATTTT.

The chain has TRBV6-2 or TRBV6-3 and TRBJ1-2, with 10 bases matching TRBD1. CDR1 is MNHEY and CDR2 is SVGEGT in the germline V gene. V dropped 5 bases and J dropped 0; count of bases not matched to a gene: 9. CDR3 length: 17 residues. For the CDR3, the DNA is TGTGCCAGCAGTCTCGACAGGGGGCCCTGGGCTAACTATGGCTACACCTTC. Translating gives CASSLDRGPWANYGYTF.

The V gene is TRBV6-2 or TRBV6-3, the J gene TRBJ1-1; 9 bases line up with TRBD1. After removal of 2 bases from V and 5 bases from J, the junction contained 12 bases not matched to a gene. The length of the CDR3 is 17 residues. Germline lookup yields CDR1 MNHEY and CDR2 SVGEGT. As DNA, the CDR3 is TGTGCCAGCAGTTACAGGGGCGCGGACAGGGGAGGAACTGAAGCTTTCTTT. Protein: CASSYRGADRGGTEAFF.

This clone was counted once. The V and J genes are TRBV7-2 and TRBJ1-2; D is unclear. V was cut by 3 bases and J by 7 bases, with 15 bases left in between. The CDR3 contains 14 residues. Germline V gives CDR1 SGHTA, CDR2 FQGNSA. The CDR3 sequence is CASSFSEKGRGYTF. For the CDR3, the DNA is TGTGCCAGCAGCTTTTCGGAGAAAGGACGTGGCTACACCTTC.

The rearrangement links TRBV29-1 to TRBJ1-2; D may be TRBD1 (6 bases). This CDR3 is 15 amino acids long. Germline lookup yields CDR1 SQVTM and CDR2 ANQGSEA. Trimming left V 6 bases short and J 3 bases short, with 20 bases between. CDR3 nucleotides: TGCAGCGTCAAACCACAGGGAAAGATGGACTATGGCTACACCTTC. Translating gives CSVKPQGKMDYGYTF.